The 18 T cell receptor beta chains listed next were all sequenced from one sample in a study of T cells in Graves' hyperthyroidism and ophthalmopathy. Amplification of TCR beta CDR3 regions used RNA as the template. HTBI primers were employed in a first-round RT-PCR of the TCR CDR3. Via MiXCR, TCRdb re-called the multiplex PCR reads, giving one row per CDR3 protein. The sample consists of a few hundred thousand distinct CDR3 sequences, under 15% of them appearing once. The source material was blood. The receptors originated from a woman in her twenties or thirties with Graves' hyperthyroidism.

This clonotype was seen a few times. This sequence joins TRBV9 and TRBJ2-3; 8 bases line up with TRBD1. The germline CDR1 and CDR2 sequences are SGDLS and YYNGEE. This CDR3 comprises 15 residues. J lost 5 bases, V lost 0 bases, and 5 bases had no gene match. The CDR3 DNA sequence: TGTGCCAGCAGCGTAGGGACAGGGCCCCTAGATACGCAGTATTTT. Translation: CASSVGTGPLDTQYF.

This clonotype was picked up many times. The chain carries TRBV5-1 and TRBJ2-3; D is possibly TRBD1 (6 bases). CDR1 and CDR2 (germline): SGHRS, YFSETQ. The CDR3 runs 13 residues. The germline V and J ends were trimmed by 9 bases and 6 bases, with 17 bases remaining between them. The CDR3 nucleotides are TGCGCCACCTCCAGGGGAGTCGTGGATACGCAGTATTTT. Its protein is CATSRGVVDTQYF.

This clonotype has at least ten counts. The chain has TRBV3-1 and TRBJ2-2; 7 nucleotides match TRBD1. The germline V gene has CDR1 LGHDT and CDR2 YNNKEL (reference sequence). The CDR3 sequence is 16 residues long. Losses at the gene ends were 6 bases for V and 1 base for J; bases not matched to a gene: 8. This CDR3 is CASRRETGVNTGELFF. CDR3 sequence (DNA): TGTGCCAGCAGACGAGAAACAGGGGTGAACACCGGGGAGCTGTTTTTT.

Ten or more counts support this clonotype. The chain recombines TRBV5-1 with TRBJ1-4; D unclear. The CDR3 covers 15 residues. The V gene lost 2 bases and the J gene lost 0 bases, with 8 bases spanning the gap. Germline values: CDR1 SGHRS, CDR2 YFSETQ. The CDR3 spells CASSFHRATNEKLFF. The CDR3 DNA reads TGCGCCAGCAGCTTCCATCGAGCAACTAATGAAAAACTGTTTTTT.

J is TRBJ1-4 and V is TRBV5-1, with 12 bases lining up with TRBD1. The CDR3 totals 18 residues. Per the germline V gene, CDR1 is SGHRS and CDR2 is YFSETQ. V was pared by 4 bases and J by 3 bases, with 10 bases of the junction left unmatched. The CDR3, as DNA: TGCGCCAGCAGCAAGACCGGGACAGGGGGCGCCCCTAATGAAAAACTGTTTTTT. This gives the protein CASSKTGTGGAPNEKLFF.

This clonotype occurred a few times. J is TRBJ1-2 and V is TRBV30; D is perhaps TRBD1 (5 bases). CDR3 length: 13 residues. CDR1 is GTSNPN, CDR2 SVGIG, per germline (reference sequence). Trimming removed 1 base from V and 6 bases from J, with 12 bases in between. The CDR3 DNA reads as TGTGCCTGGAGTGGTGGGGCGGGCGATGGCTACACCTTC. This translates into CAWSGGAGDGYTF.

V gene TRBV12-1 combines with J gene TRBJ2-2; TRBD1 is the table's D call, not checked against the DNA. TRBV12-1 corresponds to a pseudogene. The CDR3 spans 20 residues. The CDR3 DNA follows: TGTGCCAGCAGCTTTGTAAATTTCGCCGGGGGACAGGGGATCACCGGGGAGCTGTTTTTT. Translated, it gives CASSFVNFAGGQGITGELFF.

This clonotype came up a few times. CDR3 nucleotide sequence: TGTGCCACCAGTGCCGCCGACGGCTACACCTTC. Its protein is CATSAADGYTF. The V and J genes are TRBV24-1 and TRBJ1-2; unclear D gene. This CDR3 has 11 residues. CDR1 is KGHDR, CDR2 SFDVKD, per germline. Trimming left V 5 bases short and J 8 bases short, with 8 bases between.

This clonotype occurred many times. The genes are TRBV11-1 and TRBJ1-6; the D gene is possibly TRBD1 (5 bases). Germline loops: CDR1 SGHAT, CDR2 FQDESV (reference sequence). The CDR3 is 14 residues long. V shed 6 bases and J shed 5 bases, with 11 bases lying between them. The CDR3: CASSGSTDNSPLHF. The CDR3 nucleotides read TGTGCCAGCAGTGGTTCGACAGATAATTCACCCCTCCACTTT.

Only a few counts were recorded for this clonotype. The CDR3 DNA is TGTGCCAGCAGTGAACTTGGTCAGGGGGTTTTTATAACCGGGGAGCTGTTTTTT. Translating gives CASSELGQGVFITGELFF. The genes are TRBV6-1 and TRBJ2-2, with TRBD1 identical over 7 bases. Germline trimming cut 2 bases from V and 5 bases from J; bases unmatched to any gene: 14. This CDR3 comprises 18 residues. The germline V gene has CDR1 MNHNS and CDR2 SASEGT.

The V call is TRBV27, the J call TRBJ1-3; tentative D call: TRBD1 (5 bases). Germline V lookup: CDR1 MNHEY, CDR2 SMNVEV (reference sequence). V gave up 7 bases and J gave up 2 bases, with 15 bases separating them. The CDR3 length is 15 residues. The CDR3 protein is CASKGIQGPGNTIYF. In nucleotides, the CDR3 is TGTGCCAGCAAAGGGATCCAGGGCCCTGGAAACACCATATATTTT.

This clonotype was recorded a few times. The V call is TRBV5-1, the J call TRBJ2-4, with 8 nucleotides matching TRBD1. Germline V gene data show CDR1 as SGHRS and CDR2 as YFSETQ. The J segment lost 3 bases and the V segment lost 7 bases, leaving 9 bases of the junction unmatched. The CDR3 contains 15 residues. The CDR3 DNA reads TGCGCCAGCCAAGGACAGGGATTGGACAAAAACATTCAGTACTTC. This translates into CASQGQGLDKNIQYF.

This clonotype was detected many times. This chain connects TRBV30 to TRBJ2-7, with 9 bases fitting TRBD1. V was pared by 4 bases and J by 3 bases, with 13 bases of the junction left unmatched. The CDR3 is 16 residues long. CDR1 is GTSNPN and CDR2 is SVGIG in the germline V gene (reference sequence). CDR3 nucleotides: TGTGCCTGGACCCCCGGGACAGGGTTTTGGGGCTACGAGCAGTACTTC. This translates into CAWTPGTGFWGYEQYF. The full variable domain, completed using reference TRBV30 and TRBJ2-7, is SQTIHQWPATLVQPVGSPLSLECTVEGTSNPNLYWYRQAAGRGLQLLFYSVGIGQISSEVPQNLSASRPQDRQFILSSKKLLLSDSGFYLCAWTPGTGFWGYEQYFGPGTRLTVT.

In this sample, this clonotype turned up many times. This chain uses TRBV20-1 with TRBJ2-3; 7 positions match TRBD2. This CDR3 is 11 amino acids long. Per germline, CDR1 DFQATT and CDR2 SNEGSKA (reference sequence). This CDR3 is CRAGRVDTQYF. In DNA form, the CDR3 reads TGCAGGGCAGGGAGGGTGGATACGCAGTATTTT.

This clonotype was seen at least ten times. This chain joins TRBV29-1 and TRBJ2-7; 11 bases agree with TRBD2. The CDR3 runs to 13 residues. Germline V gives CDR1 SQVTM, CDR2 ANQGSEA. The J segment lost 4 bases and the V segment lost 7 bases, leaving 6 bases of the junction unmatched. CDR3 protein: CSATGTSGYEQYF. CDR3 nucleotides: TGCAGCGCGACCGGGACTAGCGGTTACGAGCAGTACTTC.

The chain employs TRBV19 and TRBJ2-5; 7 bases map to TRBD1. Per the germline V gene, CDR1 is LNHDA and CDR2 is SQIVND (reference sequence). Germline trimming cut 3 bases from V and 4 bases from J; bases unmatched to any gene: 8. The CDR3 length is 15 residues. CDR3 sequence: CASSIHRGDVETQYF. CDR3 nucleotides: TGTGCCAGTAGTATTCACAGGGGCGACGTAGAGACCCAGTACTTC.

For this clonotype: This could be a read error, since a much larger clone is one nucleotide away. The chain recombines TRBV7-2 with TRBJ2-5; the match to TRBD2 covers 7 bases. CDR1 is SGHTA and CDR2 is FQGNSA in the germline V gene. This CDR3 region has 18 residues. The J segment lost 4 bases and the V segment lost 2 bases, leaving 16 bases of the junction unmatched. The CDR3 nucleotides read TGTGCCAGCAGCTTACAGGACCTCAAGGCGGGAGTTCGAGAGACCCAGTACTTC. Translated, it gives CASSLQDLKAGVRETQYF.

This clonotype was found once. The junction shows a germline mismatch at one end, possibly a read error. Here the CDR3 DNA reads TGTGCCAGCAATGAAAAAAAAAGCGGGAGGGCCTATGAGCAGTTCTTC. This encodes CASNEKKSGRAYEQFF. The chain employs TRBV6-1 and TRBJ2-1, with 10 bases aligning to TRBD2. There are 16 residues in the CDR3. CDR1 and CDR2 from the germline V gene are MNHNS and SASEGT.